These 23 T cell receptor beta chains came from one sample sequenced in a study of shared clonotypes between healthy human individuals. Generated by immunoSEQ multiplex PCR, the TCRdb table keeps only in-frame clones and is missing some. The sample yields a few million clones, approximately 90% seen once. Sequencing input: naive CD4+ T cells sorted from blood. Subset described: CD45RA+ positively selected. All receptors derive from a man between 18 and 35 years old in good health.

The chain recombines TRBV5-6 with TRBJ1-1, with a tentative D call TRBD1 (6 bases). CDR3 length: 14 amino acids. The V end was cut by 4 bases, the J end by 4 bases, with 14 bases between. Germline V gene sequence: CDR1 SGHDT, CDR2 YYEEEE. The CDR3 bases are TGTGCCAGCAGCACGAGGGGGGAGGGCACTGAAGCTTTCTTT. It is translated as CASSTRGEGTEAFF.

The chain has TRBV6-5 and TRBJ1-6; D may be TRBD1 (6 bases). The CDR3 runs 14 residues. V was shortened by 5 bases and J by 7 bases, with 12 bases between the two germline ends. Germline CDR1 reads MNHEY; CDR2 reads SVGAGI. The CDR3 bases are TGTGCCAGCAGTCGGGCAGGGGACAATTCACCCCTCCACTTT. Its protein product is CASSRAGDNSPLHF.

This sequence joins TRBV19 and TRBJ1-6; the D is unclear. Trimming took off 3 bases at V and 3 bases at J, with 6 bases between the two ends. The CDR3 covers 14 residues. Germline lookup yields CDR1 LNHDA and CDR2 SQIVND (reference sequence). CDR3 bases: TGTGCCAGTAGTATGCAGGACTATAATTCACCCCTCCACTTT. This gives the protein CASSMQDYNSPLHF.

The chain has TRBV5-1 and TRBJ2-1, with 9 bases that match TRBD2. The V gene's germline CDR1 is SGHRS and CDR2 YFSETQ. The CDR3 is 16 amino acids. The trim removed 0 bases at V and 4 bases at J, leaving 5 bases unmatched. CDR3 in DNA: TGCGCCAGCAGCTTGGGGCGCGGGAGGGTGTACAATGAGCAGTTCTTC. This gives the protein CASSLGRGRVYNEQFF.

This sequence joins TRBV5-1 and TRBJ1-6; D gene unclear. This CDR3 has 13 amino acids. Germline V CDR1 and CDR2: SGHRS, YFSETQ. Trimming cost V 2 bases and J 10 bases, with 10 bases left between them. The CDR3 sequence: CASSFPGESPLHF. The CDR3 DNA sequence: TGCGCCAGCAGCTTTCCGGGAGAGTCACCCCTCCACTTT.

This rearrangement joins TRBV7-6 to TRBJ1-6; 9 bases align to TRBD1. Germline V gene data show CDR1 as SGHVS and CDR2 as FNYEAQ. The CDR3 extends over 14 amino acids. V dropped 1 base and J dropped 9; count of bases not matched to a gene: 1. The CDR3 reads CASSLGTGVSPLHF. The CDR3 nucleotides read TGTGCCAGCAGCTTAGGGACAGGGGTTTCACCCCTCCACTTT. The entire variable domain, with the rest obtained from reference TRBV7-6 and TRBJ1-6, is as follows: GAGVSQSPRYKVTKRGQDVALRCDPISGHVSLYWYRQALGQGPEFLTYFNYEAQQDKSGLPNDRFSAERPEGSISTLTIQRTEQRDSAMYRCASSLGTGVSPLHFGNGTRLTVT.

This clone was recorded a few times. The chain's CDR3 is CASSVASRAASSGNTIYF. CDR3 DNA sequence: TGTGCCAGCAGCGTAGCATCGAGGGCGGCGAGCTCTGGAAACACCATATATTTT. The chain uses TRBV9 and TRBJ1-3; D is unresolved. The CDR3 is 18 amino acids. Germline CDR1 and CDR2: SGDLS and YYNGEE. The V gene lost 0 bases and the J gene lost 0 bases, with 16 bases spanning the gap.

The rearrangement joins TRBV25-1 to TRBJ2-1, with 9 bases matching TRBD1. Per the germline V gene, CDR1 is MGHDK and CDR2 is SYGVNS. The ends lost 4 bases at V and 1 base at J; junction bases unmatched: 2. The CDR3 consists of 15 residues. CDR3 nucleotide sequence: TGTGCCAGCAGTGGGGGGACAGGGTCCTACAATGAGCAGTTCTTC. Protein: CASSGGTGSYNEQFF.

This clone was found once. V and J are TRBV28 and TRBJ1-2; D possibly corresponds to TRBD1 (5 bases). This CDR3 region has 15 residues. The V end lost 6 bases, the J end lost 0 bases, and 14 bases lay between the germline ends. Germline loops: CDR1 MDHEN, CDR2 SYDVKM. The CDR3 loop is CASRGGTAANYGYTF. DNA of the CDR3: TGTGCCAGCAGGGGGGGGACGGCAGCTAACTATGGCTACACCTTC.

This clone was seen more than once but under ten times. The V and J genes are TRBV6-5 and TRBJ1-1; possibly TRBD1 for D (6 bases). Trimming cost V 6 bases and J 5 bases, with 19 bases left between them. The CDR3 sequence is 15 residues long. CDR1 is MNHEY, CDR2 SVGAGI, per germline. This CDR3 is CASSSVPGAGTEAFF. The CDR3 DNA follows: TGTGCCAGCAGCTCTGTCCCAGGGGCAGGGACTGAAGCTTTCTTT.

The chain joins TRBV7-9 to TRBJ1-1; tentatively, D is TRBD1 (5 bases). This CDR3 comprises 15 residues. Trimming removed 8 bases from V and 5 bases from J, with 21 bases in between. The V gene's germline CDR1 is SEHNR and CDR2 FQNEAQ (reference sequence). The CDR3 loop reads CASGVTGGGETEAFF. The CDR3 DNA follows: TGTGCCAGCGGCGTCACCGGGGGAGGTGAAACTGAAGCTTTCTTT.

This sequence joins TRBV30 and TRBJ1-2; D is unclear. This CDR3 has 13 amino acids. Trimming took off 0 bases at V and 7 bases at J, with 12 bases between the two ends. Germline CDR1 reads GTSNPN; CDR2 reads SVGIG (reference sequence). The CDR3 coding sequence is TGTGCCTGGAGTGTGGTGGGCGGCTCTGGCTACACCTTC. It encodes CAWSVVGGSGYTF.

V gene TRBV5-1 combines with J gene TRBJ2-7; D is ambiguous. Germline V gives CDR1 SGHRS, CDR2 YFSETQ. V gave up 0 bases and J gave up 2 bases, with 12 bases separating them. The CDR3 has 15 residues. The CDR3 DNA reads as TGCGCCAGCAGCTTGGGTGGGGTTCAACCCTACGAGCAGTACTTC. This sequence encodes CASSLGGVQPYEQYF.

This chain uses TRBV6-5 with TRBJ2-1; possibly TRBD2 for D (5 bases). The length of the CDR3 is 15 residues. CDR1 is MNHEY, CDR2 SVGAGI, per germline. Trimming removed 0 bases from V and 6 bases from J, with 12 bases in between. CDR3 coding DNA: TGTGCCAGCAGTTACTCCGGGGTCGGCGCCAATGAGCAGTTCTTC. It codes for CASSYSGVGANEQFF.

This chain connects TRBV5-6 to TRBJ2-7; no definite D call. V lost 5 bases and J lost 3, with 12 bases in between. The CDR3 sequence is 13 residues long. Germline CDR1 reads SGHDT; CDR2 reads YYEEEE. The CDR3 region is CASSRERGYEQYF. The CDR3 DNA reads TGTGCCAGCAGTAGAGAACGAGGCTACGAGCAGTACTTC.

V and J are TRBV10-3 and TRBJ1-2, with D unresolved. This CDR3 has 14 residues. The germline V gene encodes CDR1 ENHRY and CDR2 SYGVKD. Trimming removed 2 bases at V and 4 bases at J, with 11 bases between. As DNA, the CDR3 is TGTGCCATCAGTGAGGACGGAACCTCCTATGGCTACACCTTC. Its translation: CAISEDGTSYGYTF.

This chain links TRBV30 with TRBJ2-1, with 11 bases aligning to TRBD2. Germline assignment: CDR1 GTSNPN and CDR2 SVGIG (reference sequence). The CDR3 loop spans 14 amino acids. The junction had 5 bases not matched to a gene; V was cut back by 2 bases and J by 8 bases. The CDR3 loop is CAWSTSGSRYEQFF. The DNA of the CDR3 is TGTGCCTGGAGTACTAGCGGGAGTCGATATGAGCAGTTCTTC. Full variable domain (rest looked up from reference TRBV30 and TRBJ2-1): SQTIHQWPATLVQPVGSPLSLECTVEGTSNPNLYWYRQAAGRGLQLLFYSVGIGQISSEVPQNLSASRPQDRQFILSSKKLLLSDSGFYLCAWSTSGSRYEQFFGPGTRLTVL.

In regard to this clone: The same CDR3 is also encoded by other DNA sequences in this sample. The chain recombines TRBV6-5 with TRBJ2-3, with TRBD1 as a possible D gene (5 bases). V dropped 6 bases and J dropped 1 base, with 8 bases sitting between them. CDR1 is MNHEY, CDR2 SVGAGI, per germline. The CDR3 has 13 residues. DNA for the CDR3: TGTGCCAGCAGGCCGACAGGCACAGATACGCAGTATTTT. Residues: CASRPTGTDTQYF.

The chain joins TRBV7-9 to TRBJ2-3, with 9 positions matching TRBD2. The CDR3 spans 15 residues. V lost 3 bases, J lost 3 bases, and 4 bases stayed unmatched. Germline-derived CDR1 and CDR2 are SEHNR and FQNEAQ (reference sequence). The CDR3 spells CASSFHSGRTDTQYF. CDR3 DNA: TGTGCCAGCAGCTTCCATAGCGGGAGAACAGATACGCAGTATTTT.

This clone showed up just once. DNA of the CDR3: TGTGCCAGCTCACCGGGGGCAGGGGGCCTTACAGATACGCAGTATTTT. Protein sequence: CASSPGAGGLTDTQYF. The chain employs TRBV18 and TRBJ2-3, with 8 positions matching TRBD1. V dropped 3 bases and J dropped 3; count of bases not matched to a gene: 8. Germline lookup yields CDR1 KGHSH and CDR2 LQKENI. This CDR3 has 16 residues.

The CDR3 nucleotides read TGTGCCAGCAACCCGAAGGCTAGCGGGAACAATGAGCAGTTCTTC. Its translation: CASNPKASGNNEQFF. J is TRBJ2-1 and V is TRBV5-4; TRBD2 agrees at 9 bases. Germline trimming cut 6 bases from V and 5 bases from J; bases unmatched to any gene: 9. This CDR3 region has 15 residues. Germline V gene lookup returns CDR1 SGHNT and CDR2 YYREEE (reference sequence). Full variable domain (remainder filled in from reference TRBV5-4 and TRBJ2-1): ETGVTQSPTHLIKTRGQQVTLRCSSQSGHNTVSWYQQALGQGPQFIFQYYREEENGRGNFPPRFSGLQFPNYSSELNVNALELDDSALYLCASNPKASGNNEQFFGPGTRLTVL.

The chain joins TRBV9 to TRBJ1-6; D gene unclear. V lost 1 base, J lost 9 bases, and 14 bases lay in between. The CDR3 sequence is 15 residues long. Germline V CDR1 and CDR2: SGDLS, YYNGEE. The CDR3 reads CASSVNPTLPSPLHF. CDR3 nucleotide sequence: TGTGCCAGCAGCGTAAACCCAACCCTACCTTCACCCCTCCACTTT.

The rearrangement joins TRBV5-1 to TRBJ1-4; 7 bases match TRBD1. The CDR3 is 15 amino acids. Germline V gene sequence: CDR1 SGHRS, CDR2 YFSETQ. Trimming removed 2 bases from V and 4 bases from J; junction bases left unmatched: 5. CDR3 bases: TGCGCCAGCAGCTTATCGACAGGGAATAATGAAAAACTGTTTTTT. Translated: CASSLSTGNNEKLFF.